This T cell receptor (beta chain) emerged from a study of T cells after yellow fever vaccination. General study results and limits: It was a small share of clonotypes that appeared in both CD4 and CD8 compartments. Boosting was followed by the reappearance of most primary-vaccination clones (approximately 95% CD4, 85% to 90% CD8).

Regarding this clonotype: Its target is not known.

Universal primer sites and UMIs were introduced during 5'RACE template-switching synthesis of TCR cDNA. TCRdb re-called the 5' RACE reads with MiXCR, one entry per CDR3 protein. The data show fewer than 85,000 distinct CDR3 sequences, with 7.7% seen just once and roughly 41% held by the top ten. Germline assignment: CDR1 SGHTA and CDR2 FQGNSA. The CDR3 contains 15 residues. J gave up 5 bases and V 2 bases, and 7 bases lay outside the gene matches. The receptor was isolated from a man younger than 40 who received the YFV17D yellow fever vaccine. The rearrangement joins TRBV7-2 to TRBJ2-5; 8 nucleotides match TRBD1. The sample was CD8+ T cells sorted from PBMCs, taken on the day of the yellow fever booster vaccination. DNA for the CDR3: TGTGCCAGCAGCTTAACGCTGGGACAGGCGGAGACCCAGTACTTC. It is translated as CASSLTLGQAETQYF. The entire variable domain, with the rest obtained from reference TRBV7-2 and TRBJ2-5, is as follows: GAGVSQSPSNKVTEKGKDVELRCDPISGHTALYWYRQSLGQGLEFLIYFQGNSAPDKSGLPSDRFSAERTGGSVSTLTIQRTQQEDSAVYLCASSLTLGQAETQYFGPGTRLLVL.